These 27 T cell receptor beta chains came from one sample sequenced in a study of T cell responses to AZD1222 COVID-19 vaccine. The data were produced by immunoSEQ multiplex PCR, yet TCRdb's version contains in-frame clones alone and is incomplete. The data show roughly 150,000 clones, 90% to 95% seen once. The sample in question was peripheral blood, obtained on day 0 of AZD1222 vaccination. The origin of the receptors is an adult in good health.

The chain couples TRBV4-3 to TRBJ2-4, with D perhaps TRBD1 (6 bases). From germline, CDR1 is LGHNA and CDR2 YSLEER. The CDR3 extends over 18 amino acids. V was pared by 0 bases and J by 0 bases, with 15 bases between. CDR3 DNA: TGCGCCAGCAGCCAAGATCTGGGACAACACTTAGCCAAAAACATTCAGTACTTC. Its translation: CASSQDLGQHLAKNIQYF.

The chain has TRBV6-1 and TRBJ2-5, with 7 bases identical to TRBD2. V lost 0 bases to trimming and J lost 5 bases; unmatched junction nucleotides: 9. The CDR3 covers 16 residues. Looked up from germline, CDR1 is MNHNS and CDR2 is SASEGT. CDR3 loop: CASSEAAGPPGETQYF. CDR3 coding DNA: TGTGCCAGCAGTGAAGCAGCGGGACCGCCTGGGGAGACCCAGTACTTC.

The chain carries TRBV13 and TRBJ2-1, with D possibly being TRBD1 (5 bases). The V end lost 5 bases, the J end lost 0 bases, and 8 bases lay between the germline ends. The CDR3 consists of 14 residues. From germline, CDR1 is PRHDT and CDR2 FYEKMQ (reference sequence). CDR3 sequence reads: CASSVTGSYNEQFF. CDR3 coding DNA: TGTGCCAGCAGCGTTACAGGCTCCTACAATGAGCAGTTCTTC.

The genes are TRBV27 and TRBJ1-2, with 10 bases fitting TRBD1. Germline values: CDR1 MNHEY, CDR2 SMNVEV (reference sequence). The CDR3 is made up of 14 amino acids. V dropped 3 bases and J dropped 6; count of bases not matched to a gene: 4. CDR3: CASSFDRGRDGYTF. In DNA form, the CDR3 reads TGTGCCAGCAGTTTCGACAGGGGGCGAGATGGCTACACCTTC.

V and J are TRBV30 and TRBJ2-2; 11 nucleotides agree with TRBD2. Germline CDR1 reads GTSNPN; CDR2 reads SVGIG (reference sequence). This CDR3 spans 14 amino acids. V was clipped by 5 bases and J by 7 bases; unmatched bases: 6. CDR3 residues: CAWVSGRAFGELFF. Here the CDR3 DNA reads TGTGCCTGGGTTAGCGGGAGGGCCTTCGGGGAGCTGTTTTTT.

The chain recombines TRBV19 with TRBJ1-2, with a tentative D call TRBD1 (5 bases). Germline CDR1 and CDR2: LNHDA and SQIVND (reference sequence). Trimming pared 7 bases from V and 2 bases from J, leaving 17 bases between. This CDR3 is 15 amino acids long. CDR3: CASIDSREWNYGYTF. The CDR3 DNA follows: TGTGCCAGTATTGATTCCAGGGAATGGAACTATGGCTACACCTTC.

This sequence joins TRBV11-2 and TRBJ2-1; no clear D. Trimming removed 2 bases from V and 2 bases from J, with 1 base in between. CDR3 length equals 12 residues. The V gene's germline CDR1 is SGHAT and CDR2 FQNNGV. The CDR3 protein is CASSLTYNEQFF. DNA of the CDR3: TGTGCCAGCAGCTTAACCTACAATGAGCAGTTCTTC. The full variable domain, with the rest looked up from reference TRBV11-2 and TRBJ2-1, is EAGVAQSPRYKIIEKRQSVAFWCNPISGHATLYWYQQILGQGPKLLIQFQNNGVVDDSQLPKDRFSAERLKGVDSTLKIQPAKLEDSAVYLCASSLTYNEQFFGPGTRLTVL.

The gene calls are TRBV19 and TRBJ2-3, with a weak D call TRBD1 (5 bases). Trimming removed 6 bases at V and 0 bases at J, with 10 bases between. CDR1 is LNHDA, CDR2 SQIVND, per germline (reference sequence). This CDR3 is built from 14 residues. CDR3 sequence: CASRLQGSTDTQYF. The CDR3 bases are TGTGCCAGTAGATTGCAGGGCAGCACAGATACGCAGTATTTT.

The rearrangement joins TRBV29-1 to TRBJ2-5, with TRBD1 matching 9 bases. Germline trimming cut 7 bases from V and 1 base from J; bases unmatched to any gene: 7. The CDR3 has 14 amino acids. Germline V gives CDR1 SQVTM, CDR2 ANQGSEA. CDR3 in DNA: TGCAGCGCAAAGGGACAGGGCAGCCAAGAGACCCAGTACTTC. This encodes CSAKGQGSQETQYF. Variable domain in full (rest from reference TRBV29-1 and TRBJ2-5): SAVISQKPSRDICQRGTSLTIQCQVDSQVTMMFWYRQQPGQSLTLIATANQGSEATYESGFVIDKFPISRPNLTFSTLTVSNMSPEDSSIYLCSAKGQGSQETQYFGPGTRLLVL.

V is TRBV19 and J is TRBJ1-2; 10 bases are a match to TRBD1. The germline V gene encodes CDR1 LNHDA and CDR2 SQIVND (reference sequence). Losses at the gene ends were 6 bases for V and 8 bases for J; bases not matched to a gene: 12. The CDR3 has 15 residues. CDR3 DNA: TGTGCCAGTAGCGCCGGGACAGGGGACAGGTACGGCTACACCTTC. Its translation: CASSAGTGDRYGYTF.

The DNA for the CDR3 is TGTGCCAGCAGTTTTCATCAGCCCCAGCATTTT. Translation gives CASSFHQPQHF. This chain links TRBV28 with TRBJ1-5, with D unresolved. Germline CDR1 and CDR2: MDHEN and SYDVKM. The CDR3 is 11 amino acids. V dropped 3 bases and J dropped 5 bases, with 2 bases sitting between them. Full variable domain (missing parts from reference TRBV28 and TRBJ1-5): DVKVTQSSRYLVKRTGEKVFLECVQDMDHENMFWYRQDPGLGLRLIYFSYDVKMKEKGDIPEGYSVSREKKERFSLILESASTNQTSMYLCASSFHQPQHFGDGTRLSIL.

The chain combines TRBV20-1 with TRBJ2-7, with D perhaps TRBD2 (5 bases). Germline CDR1 and CDR2: DFQATT and SNEGSKA (reference sequence). Trimming shortened V by 7 bases and J by 0 bases, and 7 bases separated the two germline ends. The CDR3 runs 11 residues. CDR3 bases: TGCAGTGGGGAGATCTCCTACGAGCAGTACTTC. This codes for CSGEISYEQYF.

This sequence joins TRBV3-1 (or the pseudogene TRBV3-2) and TRBJ1-4; D possibly corresponds to TRBD1 (5 bases). Trimming took 0 bases from V and 4 from J, leaving 9 bases between them. This CDR3 comprises 15 residues. Germline CDR1 and CDR2: LGHDT and YNNKEL (reference sequence). CDR3 in amino acids: CASSQDLQGNEKLFF. In nucleotides, the CDR3 is TGTGCCAGCAGCCAAGATCTGCAGGGTAATGAAAAACTGTTTTTT.

V is TRBV10-3 and J is TRBJ1-1; possible D gene TRBD1, 6 bases. Germline lookup yields CDR1 ENHRY and CDR2 SYGVKD. The CDR3 consists of 15 residues. V was clipped by 6 bases and J by 1 base, with 15 bases between them. The CDR3 region has the DNA TGTGCCATCAGCCGGGACGGAGGGGGGAACACTGAAGCTTTCTTT. Translation: CAISRDGGGNTEAFF.

The chain links TRBV7-9 to TRBJ1-2, with 8 bases lining up with TRBD1. The V segment lost 6 bases and the J segment 6 bases; nucleotides outside the gene matches: 3. The CDR3 covers 12 residues. CDR1 is SEHNR and CDR2 is FQNEAQ in the germline V gene (reference sequence). The CDR3 sequence: CASSTGGNGYTF. The CDR3 DNA reads as TGTGCCAGCAGTACAGGGGGAAATGGCTACACCTTC.

There are a few counts of this clone. The chain couples TRBV27 to TRBJ2-5; 7 bases are shared with TRBD2. The length of the CDR3 is 15 residues. Trimming took 6 bases from V and 2 from J; bases not matched to a gene: 9. The germline CDR1 and CDR2 sequences are MNHEY and SMNVEV (reference sequence). CDR3 loop: CASRPERGEQETQYF. The CDR3 DNA reads as TGTGCCAGCAGACCTGAGCGGGGCGAACAAGAGACCCAGTACTTC.

The chain couples TRBV6-2 or TRBV6-3 to TRBJ2-3; D is unclear. V lost 0 bases and J 5 bases, leaving 6 bases between the germline ends. The CDR3 is 13 amino acids. CDR1 is MNHEY, CDR2 SVGEGT, per germline. The CDR3 region has the DNA TGTGCCAGCAGTTACTCGGCGCAAGATACGCAGTATTTT. This sequence encodes CASSYSAQDTQYF.

V and J are TRBV7-9 and TRBJ2-7; D is uncertain. CDR3 length: 13 amino acids. Trimming pared 6 bases from V and 3 bases from J, leaving 12 bases between. Germline loops: CDR1 SEHNR, CDR2 FQNEAQ (reference sequence). Here the CDR3 reads CASSPTGGYEQYF. CDR3 coding DNA: TGTGCCAGCAGTCCCACGGGCGGCTACGAGCAGTACTTC. Drawing the rest from reference TRBV7-9 and TRBJ2-7, the complete variable domain is DTGVSQNPRHKITKRGQNVTFRCDPISEHNRLYWYRQTLGQGPEFLTYFQNEAQLEKSRLLSDRFSAERPKGSFSTLEIQRTEQGDSAMYLCASSPTGGYEQYFGPGTRLTVT.

V and J are TRBV19 and TRBJ2-2, with unresolved D. V lost 5 bases to trimming and J lost 3 bases, with 10 bases between them. The CDR3 length is 14 residues. In germline, CDR1 is LNHDA, CDR2 SQIVND (reference sequence). This CDR3 is CASSLGFDTGELFF. The CDR3 region has the DNA TGTGCCAGTAGTTTAGGGTTCGACACCGGGGAGCTGTTTTTT.

This chain joins TRBV7-8 and TRBJ1-5, with 10 bases that match TRBD1. The CDR3 contains 15 residues. Trimming cost V 5 bases and J 7 bases; bases outside gene matches: 8. CDR1 and CDR2 from the germline V gene are SGHVS and FQNEAQ. The CDR3: CASSQRQGAGQPQHF. The CDR3 DNA is TGTGCCAGCAGCCAAAGACAGGGGGCTGGGCAGCCCCAGCATTTT.

V is TRBV7-3 and J is TRBJ2-3, with D possibly matching TRBD2 (6 bases). The CDR3 has 15 residues. Deletions cut 2 bases from V and 2 bases from J, with 11 bases between. Germline CDR1 is SGHTA and CDR2 is FQGTGA. CDR3 coding DNA: TGTGCCAGCAGCTTATCGGCGGGATCCACAGATACGCAGTATTTT. Translation gives CASSLSAGSTDTQYF.

The chain employs TRBV10-1 and TRBJ2-3; 8 bases are a match to TRBD2. V trimming: 0 bases; J trimming: 4 bases; junction bases outside the gene matches: 15. The CDR3 is 19 residues long. The germline V gene encodes CDR1 WNHNN and CDR2 SYGVQD (reference sequence). CDR3 protein: CASSESQLPGLDFPDTQYF. CDR3 in DNA: TGCGCCAGCAGTGAGTCCCAGCTACCGGGACTAGATTTCCCAGATACGCAGTATTTT.

This clone was seen a handful of times. The V gene is TRBV2, the J gene TRBJ1-2; TRBD1 is a possible D gene (5 bases). The CDR3 covers 12 residues. Germline lookup yields CDR1 SNHLY and CDR2 FYNNEI. Trimming removed 4 bases from V and 7 bases from J, with 10 bases in between. DNA for the CDR3: TGTGCCAGCAGTGTCGGCAGGGTTGGCTACACCTTC. The encoded protein is CASSVGRVGYTF.

V usage is TRBV5-4 and J usage is TRBJ2-7; 8 bases fit TRBD1. The CDR3 spans 15 residues. After removal of 3 bases from V and 6 bases from J, the junction contained 11 bases not matched to a gene. The germline gives CDR1 SGHNT, CDR2 YYREEE (reference sequence). DNA for the CDR3: TGTGCCAGCAGCTCTTCTCGACAGGGGCTCGGCGAGCAGTACTTC. Its translation: CASSSSRQGLGEQYF.

The chain is built from TRBV6-1 and TRBJ1-2, with D perhaps TRBD1 (5 bases). This CDR3 is 14 amino acids long. The V end lost 5 bases, the J end lost 8 bases, and 18 bases lay between the germline ends. Germline CDR1 MNHNS, CDR2 SASEGT. CDR3 protein: CASSSEQAWWGYTF. The CDR3 bases are TGTGCCAGCAGTTCTGAACAGGCCTGGTGGGGCTACACCTTC.

The chain combines TRBV7-9 with TRBJ2-5, with 8 bases lining up with TRBD1. Trimming took 1 base from V and 3 from J; bases not matched to a gene: 4. Germline lookup yields CDR1 SEHNR and CDR2 FQNEAQ (reference sequence). The CDR3 consists of 15 residues. The CDR3 protein is CASSLGSQGEETQYF. The CDR3 nucleotides are TGTGCCAGCAGCTTAGGATCACAGGGGGAAGAGACCCAGTACTTC.

The chain links TRBV7-2 to TRBJ2-3, with unresolved D. This CDR3 is built from 13 residues. Germline lookup yields CDR1 SGHTA and CDR2 FQGNSA. V dropped 1 base and J dropped 3 bases, with 5 bases sitting between them. In DNA form, the CDR3 reads TGTGCCAGCAGCTTAGGCCCAACAGATACGCAGTATTTT. Translation: CASSLGPTDTQYF.